This entry concerns a single T cell receptor beta chain. Its antigen is not known. Trimming removed 4 bases from V and 2 bases from J; junction bases left unmatched: 5. The CDR3 has 15 amino acids. CDR1 is GTSNPN, CDR2 SVGIG, per germline (reference sequence). The data belong to a study of glioma-infiltrating T cells after dendritic cell vaccination. Regarding the study as a whole: Survival was not directly related to TCR clonality in these patients.

Time point in this sample: after dendritic cell vaccination, including at tumor progression/relapse. The PCR used 60 V beta and 13 J beta primers. Clones were sequenced by immunoSEQ multiplex PCR, and TCRdb holds only the in-frame ones, with some missing. Of about 94,000 clones in the sample, 65% to 85% were seen once. The clonotype comes from a human donor with glioblastoma. The rearrangement links TRBV30 to TRBJ2-6; 7 bases line up with TRBD1. This specimen was blood, taken after dendritic cell vaccination. In nucleotides, the CDR3 is TGTGCCTGGACCCAAGGGGGCGCTGGGGCCAACGTCCTGACTTTC. Protein sequence: CAWTQGGAGANVLTF.